A selection of T cell receptor beta chains follows, all from one sample in a study of shared clonotypes between healthy human individuals. Only in-frame clones appear in the TCRdb table, and some are missing; sequencing was by immunoSEQ multiplex PCR. The sample contains some 1,100,000 clones, 75% to 85% of which appear only once. The sequenced sample was memory CD4+ T cells from PBMCs. Receptors originate from a man between 18 and 35 years old in good health. Some clones in this sample may be carry-over from other donors' samples. Both conserved end residues are part of each CDR3. A D gene is named only where the DNA matches it firmly. Expanded clones are given a class, and other clones once, few, many or no size at all.

d_call	v_call	j_call	clone_size	cdr3_aa	cdr3_nt
.	TRBV28	TRBJ1-1	many	CASSPRRVKTEAFF	TGTGCCAGCAGTCCAAGACGGGTGAAGACTGAAGCTTTCTTT
.	TRBV7-8	TRBJ2-7	.	CASSKRGPGTIGAVQYF	TGTGCCAGCAGCAAACGGGGACCCGGGACGATTGGTGCCGTGCAGTACTTC
TRBD1	TRBV15	TRBJ2-3	many	CATSRGQGAATQYF	TGTGCCACCAGCAGGGGACAGGGGGCAGCTACGCAGTATTTT
TRBD2	TRBV6-5	TRBJ2-7	.	CASSSTGLADYEQYF	TGTGCCAGCAGTTCCACGGGACTAGCGGACTACGAGCAGTACTTC
.	TRBV18	TRBJ2-5	.	CASSLTSDQETQYF	TGTGCCAGCTCTCTGACTTCGGACCAAGAGACCCAGTACTTC
.	TRBV9	TRBJ2-3	.	CASSVVTDTQYF	TGTGCCAGCAGCGTAGTTACAGATACGCAGTATTTT
TRBD1	TRBV30	TRBJ2-7	many	CAWRRTGHEQYF	TGTGCCTGGAGAAGGACAGGACACGAGCAGTACTTC
.	TRBV11-2	TRBJ2-3	many	CASSLVRTVDTQYF	TGTGCCAGCAGCTTAGTACGGACTGTAGATACGCAGTATTTT
TRBD1	TRBV5-1	TRBJ2-7	.	CASSLQSGTDYEQYF	TGCGCCAGCAGCCTCCAATCCGGGACAGACTACGAGCAGTACTTC
.	TRBV9	TRBJ1-3	.	CASSPRLSSGNTIYF	TGTGCCAGCAGCCCCCGGTTGAGCTCTGGAAACACCATATATTTT
.	TRBV7-9	TRBJ1-4	.	CASSLGGSNEKLFF	TGTGCCAGCAGCTTAGGGGGGAGTAATGAAAAACTGTTTTTT
.	TRBV7-9	TRBJ1-2	.	CASSPDRIYGYTF	TGTGCCAGCAGCCCCGACAGGATCTATGGCTACACCTTC
.	TRBV6-5	TRBJ1-4	few	CASSYSGQLGEKLFF	TGTGCCAGCAGTTACTCAGGACAGCTGGGAGAAAAACTGTTTTTT
TRBD1	TRBV5-4	TRBJ2-1	few	CASSWTGYNEQFF	TGTGCCAGCAGCTGGACAGGTTACAATGAGCAGTTCTTC
.	TRBV28	TRBJ2-4	.	CASSPDPEAKNIQYF	TGTGCCAGCAGTCCTGACCCCGAAGCCAAAAACATTCAGTACTTC
TRBD1	TRBV5-1	TRBJ1-4	.	CASSLVGSGGEKLFF	TGCGCCAGCAGCTTGGTTGGGTCAGGGGGCGAAAAACTGTTTTTT
TRBD2	TRBV30	TRBJ2-3	.	CAWSVPRGDYSTDTQYF	TGTGCCTGGAGTGTACCCAGAGGGGACTATAGCACAGATACGCAGTATTTT
TRBD1	TRBV6-1	TRBJ2-7	.	CASSEARPGGHLRDF	TGTGCCAGCAGTGAAGCGCGTCCAGGGGGCCACCTAAGGGACTTC
.	TRBV9	TRBJ1-1	.	CASSQTGGNTGAFF	TGTGCCAGCAGCCAGACAGGCGGTAACACTGGAGCTTTCTTT
.	TRBV30	TRBJ1-1	few	CAWSLALNTEAFF	TGTGCCTGGAGTCTAGCTTTGAACACTGAAGCTTTCTTT
.	TRBV11-2	TRBJ1-1	.	CASSPNQPGTEAFF	TGTGCCAGCAGCCCCAACCAACCGGGGACTGAAGCTTTCTTT
TRBD2	TRBV15	TRBJ2-7	many	CATSRRSGSFDEQYF	TGTGCCACCAGCAGACGTAGCGGGAGTTTCGACGAGCAGTACTTC
.	TRBV28	TRBJ1-1	.	CASTGGGGTAFF	TGTGCCAGCACGGGGGGTGGGGGCACAGCTTTCTTT
.	TRBV28	TRBJ2-7	few	CASSPSTGTREQYF	TGTGCCAGCAGTCCTTCAACAGGGACGAGGGAGCAGTACTTC
TRBD2	TRBV5-4	TRBJ2-1	.	CASSLGLAGLGEQFF	TGTGCCAGCAGCCTCGGACTAGCGGGATTGGGTGAGCAGTTCTTC
.	TRBV5-1	TRBJ2-5	.	CASSLEQAQETQYF	TGCGCCAGCAGCTTGGAACAGGCCCAAGAGACCCAGTACTTC
.	TRBV7-9	TRBJ1-2	.	CASSLTHGYTF	TGTGCCAGCAGCTTAACACATGGCTACACCTTC
.	TRBV6-1	TRBJ1-4	.	CAGGNEKLFF	TGTGCGGGGGGGAATGAAAAACTGTTTTTT
.	TRBV7-2	TRBJ2-7	.	CASSLRASTAYEQYF	TGTGCCAGCAGCTTAAGGGCTAGCACTGCCTACGAGCAGTACTTC